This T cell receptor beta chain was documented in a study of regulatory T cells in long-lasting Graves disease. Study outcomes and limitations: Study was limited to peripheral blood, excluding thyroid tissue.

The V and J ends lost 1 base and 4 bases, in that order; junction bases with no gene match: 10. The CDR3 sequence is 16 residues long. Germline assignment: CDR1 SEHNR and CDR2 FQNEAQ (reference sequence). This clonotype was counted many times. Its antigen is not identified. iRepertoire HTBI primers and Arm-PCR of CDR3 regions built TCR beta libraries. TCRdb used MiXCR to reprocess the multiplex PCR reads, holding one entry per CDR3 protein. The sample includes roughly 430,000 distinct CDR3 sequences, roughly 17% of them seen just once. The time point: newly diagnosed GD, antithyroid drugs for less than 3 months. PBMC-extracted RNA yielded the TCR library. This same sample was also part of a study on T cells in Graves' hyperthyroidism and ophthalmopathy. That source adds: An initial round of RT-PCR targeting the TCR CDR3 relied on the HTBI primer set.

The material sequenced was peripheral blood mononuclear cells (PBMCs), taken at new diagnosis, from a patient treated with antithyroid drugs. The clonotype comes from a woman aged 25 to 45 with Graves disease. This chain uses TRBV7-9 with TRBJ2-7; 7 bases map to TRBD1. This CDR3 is CASSLGVTGTIYEQYF. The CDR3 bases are TGTGCCAGCAGCTTAGGCGTGACAGGGACCATTTACGAGCAGTACTTC.